This T cell receptor beta chain was sequenced for a study of OX40 agonist ivuxolimab in advanced cancers. The assay was immunoSEQ multiplex PCR, and TCRdb's table has in-frame clones only and misses some. The sample shows approximately 65,000 clones, around nine tenths of them seen only once. Germline lookup yields CDR1 LNHDA and CDR2 SQIVND (reference sequence). The CDR3 covers 15 residues. After removal of 1 base from V and 10 bases from J, the junction contained 8 bases not matched to a gene. The J gene is TRBJ1-4, the V gene TRBV19, with 8 bases matching TRBD1. The sequenced sample was CD4+ or CD8+ T cells sorted from blood, obtained in a trial of the OX40 agonist ivuxolimab. This TCR was recovered from an adult with an advanced solid tumor such as melanoma, head and neck, liver or kidney cancer. The CDR3 is CASSIARGLGAKLFF. The CDR3 nucleotides read TGTGCCAGTAGTATAGCCAGGGGGCTTGGCGCAAAACTGTTTTTT.